The source of this T cell receptor beta chain is a study of T cells in Graves' hyperthyroidism and ophthalmopathy. Whole-study results and caveats: A model of 13 V-J features distinguished ophthalmopathy from stable hyperthyroidism.

About this clonotype itself: What it binds is unknown.

This CDR3 region has 16 residues. V shed 4 bases and J 2 bases; nucleotides not matched to a gene: 10. RNA transcripts gave rise to amplified TCR beta CDR3 regions. During a first-round RT-PCR of the TCR CDR3, the HTBI primer set was used. From the multiplex PCR reads, TCRdb called clonotypes with MiXCR, one entry per CDR3 protein. The repertoire holds some 800,000 distinct CDR3 sequences, 38% seen once, with about 9% in the top ten. This chain connects TRBV12-3 or TRBV12-4 to TRBJ2-7; 8 bases are a match to TRBD2. The TCR sequence derives from a young man with Graves' hyperthyroidism. The sample taken for sequencing was blood. The CDR3 reads CASSSLAGEGTYEQYF. CDR3 coding DNA: TGTGCCAGCAGTTCCCTAGCGGGTGAGGGAACCTACGAGCAGTACTTC.